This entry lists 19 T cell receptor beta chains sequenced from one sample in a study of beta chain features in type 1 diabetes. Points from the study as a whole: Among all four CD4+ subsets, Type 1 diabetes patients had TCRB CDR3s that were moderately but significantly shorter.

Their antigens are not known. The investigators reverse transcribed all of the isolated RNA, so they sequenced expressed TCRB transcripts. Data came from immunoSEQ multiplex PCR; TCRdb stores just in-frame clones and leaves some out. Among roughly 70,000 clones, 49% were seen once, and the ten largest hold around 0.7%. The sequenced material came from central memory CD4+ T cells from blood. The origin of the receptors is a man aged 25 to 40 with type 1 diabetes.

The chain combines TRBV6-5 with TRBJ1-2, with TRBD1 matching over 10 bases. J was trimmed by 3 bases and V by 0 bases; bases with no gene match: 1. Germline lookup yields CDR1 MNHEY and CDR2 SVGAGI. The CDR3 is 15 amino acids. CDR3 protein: CASSYSGTGDYGYTF. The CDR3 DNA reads TGTGCCAGCAGTTACTCGGGGACAGGGGACTATGGCTACACCTTC.

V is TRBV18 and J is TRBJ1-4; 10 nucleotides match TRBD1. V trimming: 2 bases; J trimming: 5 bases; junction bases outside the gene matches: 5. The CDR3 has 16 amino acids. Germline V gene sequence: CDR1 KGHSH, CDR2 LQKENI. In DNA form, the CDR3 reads TGTGCCAGCTCACCATCTCAGGACAGGGGGAATGAAAAACTGTTTTTT. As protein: CASSPSQDRGNEKLFF.

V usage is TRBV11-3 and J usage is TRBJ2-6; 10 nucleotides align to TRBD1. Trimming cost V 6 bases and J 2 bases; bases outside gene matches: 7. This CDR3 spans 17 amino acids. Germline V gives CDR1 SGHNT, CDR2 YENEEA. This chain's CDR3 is CASRLDRGLAGANVLTF. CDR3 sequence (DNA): TGTGCCAGCAGACTTGACAGGGGGCTCGCTGGGGCCAACGTCCTGACTTTC.

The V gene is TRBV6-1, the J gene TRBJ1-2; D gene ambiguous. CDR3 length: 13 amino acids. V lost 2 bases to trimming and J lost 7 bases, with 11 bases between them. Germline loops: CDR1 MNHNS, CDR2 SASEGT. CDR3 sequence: CASSESLALGYTF. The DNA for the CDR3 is TGTGCCAGCAGTGAATCCCTGGCCCTTGGCTACACCTTC.

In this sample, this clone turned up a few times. The CDR3 spells CASSQSKRRPSLLFF. In DNA, the CDR3 is TGCGCCAGCAGTCAATCGAAGCGTAGGCCTAGTTTGCTGTTTTTT. This chain links TRBV23-1 with TRBJ2-2; D ambiguous. TRBV23-1 is classed as an ORF, of uncertain function. CDR3 size: 15 residues. V lost 0 bases and J lost 13, with 18 bases in between.

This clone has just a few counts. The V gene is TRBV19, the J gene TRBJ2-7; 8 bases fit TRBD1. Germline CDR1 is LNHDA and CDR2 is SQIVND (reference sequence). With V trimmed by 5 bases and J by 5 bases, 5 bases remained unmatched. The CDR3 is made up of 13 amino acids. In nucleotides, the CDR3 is TGTGCCAGTAGTTCCCGGACAGGGAACGAGCAGTACTTC. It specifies CASSSRTGNEQYF.

The chain's CDR3 is CASSLPRASGLYEQYF. For the CDR3, the DNA is TGTGCCAGCAGCTTACCCCGGGCTAGCGGACTCTACGAGCAGTACTTC. The V and J genes are TRBV7-9 and TRBJ2-7, with 7 bases fitting TRBD2. V shed 2 bases, J shed 3 bases, and the junction held 10 bases outside the gene matches. CDR1 and CDR2 from the germline V gene are SEHNR and FQNEAQ (reference sequence). This CDR3 comprises 16 residues.

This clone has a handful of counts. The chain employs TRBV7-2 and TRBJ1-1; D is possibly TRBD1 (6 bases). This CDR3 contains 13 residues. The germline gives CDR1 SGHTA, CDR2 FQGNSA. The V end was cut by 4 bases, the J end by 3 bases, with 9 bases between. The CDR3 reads CASSSYRDTEAFF. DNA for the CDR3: TGTGCCAGCAGCTCCTACAGGGACACTGAAGCTTTCTTT.

In DNA, the CDR3 is TGTGCCAGCAGCTCCCGGGACAGATACAATGAGCAGTTCTTC. Its protein product is CASSSRDRYNEQFF. The chain is built from TRBV5-4 and TRBJ2-1, with TRBD1 matching 7 bases. CDR3 size: 14 residues. Trimming took 3 bases from V and 4 from J; bases not matched to a gene: 4. The germline V gene encodes CDR1 SGHNT and CDR2 YYREEE (reference sequence).

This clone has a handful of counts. Here the CDR3 reads CASSVGGLPGTDTQYF. As DNA, the CDR3 is TGTGCCAGCAGCGTAGGTGGTCTACCCGGGACAGATACGCAGTATTTT. The chain uses TRBV9 and TRBJ2-3; D is undetermined. Germline CDR1 and CDR2: SGDLS and YYNGEE. V was pared by 0 bases and J by 3 bases, with 14 bases between. The CDR3 has 16 amino acids. The full variable domain, its missing parts supplied by reference TRBV9 and TRBJ2-3, is DSGVTQTPKHLITATGQRVTLRCSPRSGDLSVYWYQQSLDQGLQFLIQYYNGEERAKGNILERFSAQQFPDLHSELNLSSLELGDSALYFCASSVGGLPGTDTQYFGPGTRLTVL.

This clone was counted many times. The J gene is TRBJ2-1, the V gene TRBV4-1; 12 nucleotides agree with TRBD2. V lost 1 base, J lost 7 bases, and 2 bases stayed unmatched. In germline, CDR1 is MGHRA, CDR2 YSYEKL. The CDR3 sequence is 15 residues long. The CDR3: CASSQGLAGENEQFF. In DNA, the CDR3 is TGCGCCAGCAGCCAAGGACTAGCGGGAGAGAATGAGCAGTTCTTC.

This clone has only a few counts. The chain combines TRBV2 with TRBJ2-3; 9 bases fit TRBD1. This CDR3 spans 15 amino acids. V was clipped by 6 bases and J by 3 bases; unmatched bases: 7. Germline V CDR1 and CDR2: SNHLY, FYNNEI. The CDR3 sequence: CASSPQGTGTDTQYF. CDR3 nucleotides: TGTGCCAGCAGCCCTCAGGGGACAGGGACAGATACGCAGTATTTT.

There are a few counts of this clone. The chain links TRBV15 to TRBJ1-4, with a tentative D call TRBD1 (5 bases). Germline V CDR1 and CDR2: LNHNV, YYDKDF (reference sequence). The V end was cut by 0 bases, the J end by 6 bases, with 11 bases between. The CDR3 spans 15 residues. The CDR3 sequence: CATSRDGRGDEKLFF. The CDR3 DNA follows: TGTGCCACCAGCAGAGATGGTAGGGGTGATGAAAAACTGTTTTTT.

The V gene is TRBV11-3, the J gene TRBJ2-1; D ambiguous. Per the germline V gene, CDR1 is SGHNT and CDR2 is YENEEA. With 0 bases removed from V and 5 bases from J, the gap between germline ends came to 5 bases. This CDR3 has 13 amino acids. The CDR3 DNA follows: TGTGCCAGCAGCTTAGAACAACACAATGAGCAGTTCTTC. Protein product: CASSLEQHNEQFF. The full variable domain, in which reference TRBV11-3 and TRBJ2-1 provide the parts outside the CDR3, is EAGVVQSPRYKIIEKKQPVAFWCNPISGHNTLYWYLQNLGQGPELLIRYENEEAVDDSQLPKDRFSAERLKGVDSTLKIQPAELGDSAVYLCASSLEQHNEQFFGPGTRLTVL.

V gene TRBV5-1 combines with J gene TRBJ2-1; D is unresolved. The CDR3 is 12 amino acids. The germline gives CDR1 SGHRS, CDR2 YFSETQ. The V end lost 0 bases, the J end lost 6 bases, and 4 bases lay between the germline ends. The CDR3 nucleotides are TGCGCCAGCAGCTTGGCATCCAATGAGCAGTTCTTC. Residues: CASSLASNEQFF.

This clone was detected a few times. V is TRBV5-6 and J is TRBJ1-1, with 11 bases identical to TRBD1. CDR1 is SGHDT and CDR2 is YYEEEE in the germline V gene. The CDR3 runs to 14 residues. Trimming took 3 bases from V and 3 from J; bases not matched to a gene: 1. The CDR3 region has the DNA TGTGCCAGCAGCTGGGGACAGGGGGACACTGAAGCTTTCTTT. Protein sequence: CASSWGQGDTEAFF.

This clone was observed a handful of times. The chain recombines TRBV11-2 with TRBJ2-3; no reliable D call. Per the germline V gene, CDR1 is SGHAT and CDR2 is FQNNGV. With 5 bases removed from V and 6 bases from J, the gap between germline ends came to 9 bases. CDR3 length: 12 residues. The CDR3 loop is CASSRSRDTQYF. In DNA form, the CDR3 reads TGTGCCAGCAGCCGATCCAGGGATACGCAGTATTTT.

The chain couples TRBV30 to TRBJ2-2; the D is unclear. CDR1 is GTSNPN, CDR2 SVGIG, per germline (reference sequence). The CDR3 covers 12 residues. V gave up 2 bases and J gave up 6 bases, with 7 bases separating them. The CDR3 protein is CAWSTEPGELFF. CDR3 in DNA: TGTGCCTGGAGTACTGAGCCCGGGGAGCTGTTTTTT.

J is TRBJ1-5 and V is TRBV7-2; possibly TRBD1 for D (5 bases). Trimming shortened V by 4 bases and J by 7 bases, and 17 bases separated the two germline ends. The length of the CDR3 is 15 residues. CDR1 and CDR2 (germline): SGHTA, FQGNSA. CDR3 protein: CASSSWVKGSQPQHF. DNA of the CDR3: TGTGCCAGCAGCTCATGGGTTAAGGGGTCCCAGCCCCAGCATTTT.